This T cell receptor (beta chain) emerged from a study of T cell responses to AZD1222 COVID-19 vaccine. Here immunoSEQ multiplex PCR was the method, and the copy in TCRdb shows in-frame clones only, minus some. The table has approximately 88,000 clones, 75% to 95% seen once. Trimming removed 5 bases from V and 2 bases from J, with 16 bases in between. Germline values: CDR1 SGHAT, CDR2 FQNNGV. The CDR3 length is 15 residues. On this clone itself: This sample also contains other DNA sequences that code for the same CDR3.

This rearrangement joins TRBV11-2 to TRBJ2-7, with a possible D match to TRBD1 (6 bases). This TCR was sampled from an adult who received the AZD1222 COVID-19 vaccine. The starting material was peripheral blood, obtained 28 days after the second AZD1222 dose. CDR3: CASSGRDKGPYEQYF. The CDR3, as DNA: TGTGCCAGCAGCGGACGGGACAAGGGACCCTACGAGCAGTACTTC.